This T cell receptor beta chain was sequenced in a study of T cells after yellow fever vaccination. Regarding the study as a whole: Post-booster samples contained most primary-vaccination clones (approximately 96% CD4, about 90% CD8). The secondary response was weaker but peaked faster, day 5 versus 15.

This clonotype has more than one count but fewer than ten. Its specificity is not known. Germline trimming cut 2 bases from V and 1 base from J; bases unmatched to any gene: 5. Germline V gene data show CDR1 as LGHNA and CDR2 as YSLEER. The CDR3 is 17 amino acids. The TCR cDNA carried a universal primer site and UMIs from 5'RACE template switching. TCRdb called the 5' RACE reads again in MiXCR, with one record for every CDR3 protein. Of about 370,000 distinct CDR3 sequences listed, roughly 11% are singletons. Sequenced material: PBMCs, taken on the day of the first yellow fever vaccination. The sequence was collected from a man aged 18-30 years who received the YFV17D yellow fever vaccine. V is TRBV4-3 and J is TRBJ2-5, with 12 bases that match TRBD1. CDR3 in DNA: TGCGCCAGCAGCCAACGGGACAGGGGGCGCATCCAAGAGACCCAGTACTTC. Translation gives CASSQRDRGRIQETQYF.